This TCR beta chain was obtained from a study of blood T cell repertoires in COVID-19. Background on the study: Acute-phase and convalescent COVID-19 samples originated in the United States, Italy and Spain. PBMCs, B-cell-depleted T cells, or T cells provided the cDNA or gDNA that made up the material.

Recovered status in Cohort 3 required two negative PCRs, clearance, or symptom resolution. J was trimmed by 10 bases and V by 1 base; bases with no gene match: 8. Germline V lookup: CDR1 MNHNS, CDR2 SASEGT. This CDR3 comprises 14 residues. Libraries were prepared by immunoSEQ multiplex PCR; TCRdb keeps only in-frame clonotypes and omits some of them. The sample includes about 400,000 clones, 87% seen only once; the top ten take 2.5% to 3%. The receptor was derived from a young woman who had recovered from COVID-19. The sequenced sample consisted of PBMCs or T cells enriched from blood (not recorded which). V gene TRBV6-1 combines with J gene TRBJ2-3; 7 bases fit TRBD1. The CDR3 DNA reads TGTGCCAGCAGTGAAGAGACAGGGCTTTTGGCGCAGTATTTT. This codes for CASSEETGLLAQYF.